This TCR beta chain was captured in a study of response to subunit inactivated influenza vaccine. General study results and limits: Only a handful of new T cells, the authors suggested, are recruited with each seasonal influenza vaccination.

This clonotype appeared many times. No antigen is known for it. Trimming left V 1 base short and J 2 bases short, with 9 bases between. This CDR3 is built from 15 residues. The germline V gene has CDR1 SGHTA and CDR2 FQGNSA. TCRdb independently ran MiXCR on the RT-PCR reads; one entry per CDR3 protein. The sample has 560,000 or so distinct CDR3 sequences, less than 10% seen once. This sequence joins TRBV7-2 and TRBJ2-1; TRBD2 is a possible D gene (5 bases). The clonotype comes from a man aged 50 to 75 who received an inactivated influenza vaccine. Sequencing used PBMCs from blood, obtained approximately 25 months after vaccination. CDR3 DNA sequence: TGTGCCAGCAGCTTAGGTCCTAGCACCTACAATGAGCAGTTCTTC. It codes for CASSLGPSTYNEQFF.